Listed below are T cell receptor beta chains from one sample, sequenced in a study of CXCR3-negative and CXCR3-positive naive CD8 T cells. TCRdb re-called the 5' RACE reads; every CDR3 protein appears as one record, without DNA. This sample's table has over 70,000 distinct CDR3 sequences. Sequenced input: naive CXCR3+ CD8+ T cells from blood. These TCRs come from a human donor in good health. Some clones in this sample may be carry-over from other donors' samples. Each CDR3 is given with its conserved first and last residue.

J: TRBJ2-7; V: TRBV29-1; CDR3: CSVHVGQGWDEQYF
J: TRBJ2-1; V: TRBV20-1; CDR3: CSARPRWAVYNEQFF
J: TRBJ1-1; V: TRBV28; CDR3: CASSLARVTTEAFF
J: TRBJ1-4; V: TRBV28; CDR3: CASRTVLNEKLFF
J: TRBJ2-1; V: TRBV4-1; CDR3: CASSQASASNEQFF
J: TRBJ2-7; V: TRBV20-1; CDR3: CSARGVPGQGVSYEQYF
J: TRBJ2-5; V: TRBV28; CDR3: CASSQQGARETQYF
J: TRBJ2-2; V: TRBV12-3/TRBV12-4; CDR3: CATTGAGELFF
J: TRBJ2-3; V: TRBV29-1; CDR3: CSVEFRLAGVTQYF
J: TRBJ2-2; V: TRBV7-8; CDR3: CASSPIVGRDGNTGELFF
J: TRBJ2-2; V: TRBV27; CDR3: CASTLQGPTGELFF
J: TRBJ2-7; V: TRBV2; CDR3: CASSEMGVDSTYEQYF
J: TRBJ1-2; V: TRBV7-6; CDR3: CAVTGPNYGYTF
J: TRBJ2-3; V: TRBV7-9; CDR3: CASSLSASTDTQYF
J: TRBJ2-1; V: TRBV2; CDR3: CASKDGRVRKFF
J: TRBJ1-5; V: TRBV27; CDR3: CASGLTGLNQPQHF
J: TRBJ1-4; V: TRBV28; CDR3: CASSLASGGARGEKLFF
J: TRBJ2-5; V: TRBV10-3; CDR3: CAISATGRQETQYF
J: TRBJ2-1; V: TRBV5-1; CDR3: CASSSRTSGGYNEQFF
J: TRBJ2-7; V: TRBV28; CDR3: CASSEMDGSYEQYF
J: TRBJ1-6; V: TRBV5-1; CDR3: CASSSPETGGNSPLHF
J: TRBJ2-5; V: TRBV6-5; CDR3: CASSSSGGIILETQYF
J: TRBJ2-5; V: TRBV5-1; CDR3: CASSWGYKEETQYF
J: TRBJ2-7; V: TRBV5-1; CDR3: CASSSGQGDYEQYF
J: TRBJ2-7; V: TRBV28; CDR3: CASSLRGTFAGEQYF
J: TRBJ1-5; V: TRBV28; CDR3: CASNPALSNQPQHF
J: TRBJ2-7; V: TRBV12-3/TRBV12-4; CDR3: CASTHDGTGFLKQYF
J: TRBJ2-1; V: TRBV7-2; CDR3: CASSFPDRAPNEQFF
J: TRBJ1-5; V: TRBV28; CDR3: CASSLSGTGGQQPRHF
J: TRBJ1-4; V: TRBV7-8; CDR3: CASSAAQGVNEKLFF